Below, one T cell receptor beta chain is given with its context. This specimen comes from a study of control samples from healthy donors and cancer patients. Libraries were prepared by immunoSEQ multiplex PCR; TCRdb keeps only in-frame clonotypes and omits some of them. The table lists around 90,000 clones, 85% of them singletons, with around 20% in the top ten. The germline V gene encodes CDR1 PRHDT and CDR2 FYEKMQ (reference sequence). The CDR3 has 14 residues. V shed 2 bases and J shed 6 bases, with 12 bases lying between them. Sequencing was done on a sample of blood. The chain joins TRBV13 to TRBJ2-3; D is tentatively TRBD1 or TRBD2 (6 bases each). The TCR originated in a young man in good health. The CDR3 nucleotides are TGTGCCAGCAGCTTAACGGGGGCGGGGGATACGCAGTATTTT. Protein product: CASSLTGAGDTQYF.